The TCR beta chain described here comes from a study of shared T cell receptors in the human thymus (dated by TCRdb to the early 2020s). The study in broad terms: The study examined how the human thymus generates shared, self-reactive T-cell receptor alpha chains.

Library preparation used the immunoSEQ multiplex PCR assay. Held by TCRdb, this immuneACCESS table contains in-frame sequences only and omits some clones. Under half of the omission traces to an unresolved V gene where checked; the cause of the rest is unknown. The sample table records roughly 500,000 clones; 78% of these occur just once. Jointly, the top ten make up about 0.012% of the sample. This clone was detected only once. What antigen it recognizes has not been identified. No base quality information exists; no much larger clone differs at one position. The germline V gene provides CDR1 MNHNS and CDR2 SASEGT. V loses 6 bases of germline sequence and J loses 7 bases, and the interval between the two ends is 16 bases. The CDR3 numbers 13 residues from cysteine through phenylalanine. Just the 39-base CDR3 DNA is kept, in frame starting at base 1. This sample also appeared in a second study, on human thymus T cells. As described in the second report: Donors were immunologically healthy infants undergoing open corrective cardiac surgery for congenital heart defects in Finland. Thymus tissue was collected as surgical resects that were removed during corrective cardiac surgery. Biased V and J gene segment usage appeared to be present in both thymic and peripheral blood repertoires. The related research reported highly overlapping thymic TCR repertoires among unrelated individuals. The study characterized TCR alpha and beta repertoires from fewer than 10 infant thymus samples and a few related peripheral blood samples. Donor ages ranged from roughly 6 to 250 days, and the cohort comprised roughly six male and a couple of female infants. After being mechanically released from the tissue, thymocytes were kept at -70 degrees C in pellets of roughly 8.5-34 million cells. A QIAsymphony instrument was used to extract genomic DNA from the frozen cell pellets. The immunoSEQ multiplex PCR assay was used to amplify the TCRB and TCRAD loci from a standardized amount of quality-controlled genomic DNA. The amplicons spanned the V(D)J region and were long enough to cover the CDR3 and allow V and J genes to be identified. The commercial immunoSEQ service was used to sequence amplicons on an Illumina platform. Primer bias and sequencing errors were corrected as previously described, and TCRAD and TCRB were defined on the basis of the IMGT database. immunoSEQ Analyzer 3.0 and VDJTools were used for repertoire analysis, which covered basic statistics, V/J segment usage, diversity estimates, rarefaction and pairwise overlap. Chao1, ChaoE, Efron-Thisted, Shannon and inverse Simpson indices were used to estimate diversity, which was also estimated on datasets down-sampled to the smallest sample. Repertoire overlap was assessed by strict matching of CDR3 nucleotide sequence, V gene and J gene, and clustering was done by Jaccard-based multidimensional scaling. On average, thymus samples yielded about 730,000 unique TCRB clonotypes, whereas blood samples yielded 65,000 to 100,000.

The rearrangement joined TRBV6-1 to TRBJ2-7, with TRBD2 as a weak D call on 6 bases. The sequenced sample consisted of thymocytes. The TCR comes from a boy in the first two years of life with a congenital heart defect. Donor details come from another sample of the same person, matched by shared clones. For the CDR3, the sequence is CASSLWGGIEQYF. The DNA sequence is as follows: TGTGCCAGCAGCCTCTGGGGCGGGATTGAGCAGTACTTC.